Listed below are T cell receptor beta chains from one sample, sequenced in a study of blood T cell repertoires in COVID-19. TCRdb's table, derived via immunoSEQ multiplex PCR, lists solely in-frame clones and lacks some. Counted here are about 130,000 clones, approximately 80% occurring once; the ten biggest clones make up 15% to 25%. What was sequenced was peripheral blood. Receptors originate from a man older than 75 with acute or convalescent COVID-19. CDR3s include the opening cysteine and the closing phenylalanine or tryptophan. The D gene is left open where the match is weak. Clone size is stated in some rows and not others, as once, few, many or a class when expanded.

v_gene	len	j_gene	abundance	d_gene	CDR3nt	CDR3aa
TRBV24-1	14	TRBJ2-4	-	TRBD2	TGTGCCACTTGGGGGGGGGAGGCCAAAAACATTCAGTACTTC	CATWGGEAKNIQYF
TRBV5-4	15	TRBJ1-3	-	-	TGTGCCAAAAAGACAGCCTCGACGTTCGGAAACACCATATATTTT	CAKKTASTFGNTIYF
TRBV2	13	TRBJ1-2	-	-	TGTGCCAGCAGTGGCGACACTAACTATGGCTACACCTTC	CASSGDTNYGYTF
TRBV11-2	15	TRBJ2-4	once	TRBD1	TGTGCCAGCAGCTTAGGGGGGACAGGGAAAAACATTCAGTACTTC	CASSLGGTGKNIQYF
TRBV7-9	16	TRBJ1-2	-	-	TGTGCCAGCAGTCTCGGAGGGACCAAAGGAAACTATGGCTACACCTTC	CASSLGGTKGNYGYTF
TRBV28	15	TRBJ1-6	many	TRBD1	TGTGCCAGCAGTTTCCGGGACAGTCATAATTCACCCCTCCACTTT	CASSFRDSHNSPLHF
TRBV27	11	TRBJ2-7	few	-	TGTGCCAGCAGGGACAGACTTGAGCAGTACTTC	CASRDRLEQYF
TRBV7-2	14	TRBJ1-3	once	-	TGTGCCAGCAAGGTGGCAGGGCGTGGAAACACCATATATTTT	CASKVAGRGNTIYF
TRBV27	14	TRBJ2-1	-	TRBD1	TGTGCCAGCACTAGGACAGGGTCCTACAATGAGCAGTTCTTC	CASTRTGSYNEQFF
TRBV7-9	15	TRBJ2-2	-	-	TGTGCCAGCAGCTTAGTGGGGCGTGGCACCGGGGAGCTGTTTTTT	CASSLVGRGTGELFF
TRBV5-1	16	TRBJ2-1	-	TRBD2	TGCGCCCCCAGCTGGGAGGGCGGGGGGGCGTTGGGGAGCCGGTTCTTC	CAPSWEGGGALGSRFF
TRBV12-3/TRBV12-4	12	TRBJ2-1	-	-	TGTGCCAGCAGTTTGGGTCGGGTGTTACCGTTCTTC	CASSLGRVLPFF
TRBV27	14	TRBJ2-1	-	TRBD1	TGTGCCAGCAGTTTATTCGGGACAGTCCATGAGCAGTTCTTC	CASSLFGTVHEQFF
TRBV7-6	16	TRBJ2-3	-	-	TGTGCCAGCAGCTTTAGCGCCGGGGGTGGCACAGATACGCAGTATTTT	CASSFSAGGGTDTQYF
TRBV5-1	17	TRBJ2-2	-	-	TGCGCCAGCAGCTACCCCGACCGGTGGGCTGCGACCGGGGAGCTGTTTTTT	CASSYPDRWAATGELFF
TRBV6-5	15	TRBJ2-1	-	TRBD2	TGTGCCAGCAGCACGACTAGCGGGGGGCTCGGGGAGCAGTTCTTC	CASSTTSGGLGEQFF
TRBV6-2/TRBV6-3	14	TRBJ1-6	few	-	TGTGCCAGCAGTTTGGACAGAAATAATTCACCCCTCCACTTT	CASSLDRNNSPLHF
TRBV20-1	11	TRBJ1-2	few	-	TGCAGTGCTTCCGGGTTCCAGGGCTACACCTTC	CSASGFQGYTF
TRBV7-8	17	TRBJ2-1	-	-	TGTGCCAGCAGCTCTCAAACACAATCGGGGTATGTCTATGAGCAGTTCTTC	CASSSQTQSGYVYEQFF
TRBV6-2/TRBV6-3	15	TRBJ1-2	-	TRBD1	TGTGCCAGCAGTCCACAGGGGGCCTCTAACTATGGCTACACCTTC	CASSPQGASNYGYTF
TRBV3-1/TRBV3-2	15	TRBJ2-7	-	-	TGTGCCAGCAGCCAACAGGGTTGGGTTACCTACGAGCAGTACTTC	CASSQQGWVTYEQYF
TRBV5-1	15	TRBJ2-7	-	TRBD1	TGCGCCAGCAGAGGGGGGACAGGCCGAACCTACGAGCAGTACTTC	CASRGGTGRTYEQYF
TRBV2	21	TRBJ1-2	-	-	TGTGCCAGCAGTAATGAAAAACGATTCCAAAGTCCGGGTAAAAGTGCCTATGGCTACACCTTC	CASSNEKRFQSPGKSAYGYTF
TRBV6-5	14	TRBJ1-1	-	TRBD1	TGTGCCAGCAGCGCGGGACAGGGCTCCACTGAAGCTTTCTTT	CASSAGQGSTEAFF
TRBV10-3	13	TRBJ2-2	-	TRBD1	TGTGCCACCGGACAGGGCAGCGGCGGGGAGCTGTTTTTT	CATGQGSGGELFF
TRBV29-1	14	TRBJ2-3	-	TRBD1	TGCAGCGTGGACAGGGGCCTTAGCACAGATACGCAGTATTTT	CSVDRGLSTDTQYF
TRBV3-1/TRBV3-2	17	TRBJ1-2	-	-	TGTGCCAGCAGCCAAGAGGGTGGGGGCAGAATCACCTATGGCTACACCTTC	CASSQEGGGRITYGYTF
TRBV5-1	16	TRBJ1-2	-	-	TGCGCCAGCAGCTTGGGTACAGCGACAGACAACTATGGCTACACCTTC	CASSLGTATDNYGYTF
TRBV6-5	14	TRBJ1-1	-	-	TGTGCCAGCAGTTACACCTACCTAAACACTGAAGCTTTCTTT	CASSYTYLNTEAFF
TRBV5-1	15	TRBJ2-4	-	TRBD2	TGCGCCAGCAGCTTGGCAGCGGGGGGGCCAAACATTCAGTACTTC	CASSLAAGGPNIQYF
TRBV5-1	15	TRBJ1-4	-	-	TGCGCCAGCAGGGCCGGGACTCCGGCTAATGAAAAACTGTTTTTT	CASRAGTPANEKLFF
TRBV19	13	TRBJ2-2	once	-	TGTGCCAGTAGTAACCTGAGGGCTGGGGAGCTGTTTTTT	CASSNLRAGELFF
TRBV6-5	15	TRBJ1-4	-	-	TGTGCCAGCGGAGCCCCTCGGGGGTGGGATGAAAAACTGTTTTTT	CASGAPRGWDEKLFF
TRBV27	13	TRBJ1-2	-	-	TGTGCCAGCAGCCAGGGGTTTCGTTATGGCTACACCTTC	CASSQGFRYGYTF
TRBV19	15	TRBJ1-4	-	-	TGTGCCAGTAGTATTTCTGGTCTACACAGTGAAAAACTGTTTTTT	CASSISGLHSEKLFF
TRBV2	15	TRBJ1-6	-	TRBD1	TGTGCCAGCAGTCCGGGACAGAACTATAATTCACCCCTCCACTTT	CASSPGQNYNSPLHF
TRBV3-1/TRBV3-2	16	TRBJ1-5	-	-	TGTGCCAGCAGCCAACGGGTTGGGGCCTCGGATCAGCCCCAGCATTTT	CASSQRVGASDQPQHF
TRBV6-5	13	TRBJ1-5	-	-	TGTGCCAGCAGCCCATCCCGGCGGGGCGCCCAGCATTTT	CASSPSRRGAQHF
TRBV19	14	TRBJ2-2	-	TRBD2	TGTGCCAGTAAGACTAGCGGGGTCGGCGGGGAGCTGTTTTTT	CASKTSGVGGELFF
TRBV4-1	16	TRBJ2-1	few	TRBD2	TGCGCCAGCAGCCACGGGACTAGCGGGGGATACAATGAGCAGTTCTTC	CASSHGTSGGYNEQFF
TRBV13	17	TRBJ2-5	-	-	TGTGCCAGCAGCTCAGCTGGGAAGGCAGGGATAGGAGAGACCCAGTACTTC	CASSSAGKAGIGETQYF
TRBV2	14	TRBJ1-4	-	TRBD1	TGTGCCGGAAAACAGGGGCCGGCTAATGAAAAACTGTTTTTT	CAGKQGPANEKLFF
TRBV5-6	16	TRBJ2-3	-	-	TGTGCCAGCAGCTTGGAGGCGCAGGGGTTTACAGATACGCAGTATTTT	CASSLEAQGFTDTQYF
TRBV6-5	14	TRBJ1-2	-	-	TGTGCCAGCAGTTACTCGGCGGGTAACTATGGCTACACCTTC	CASSYSAGNYGYTF
TRBV7-8	15	TRBJ1-5	-	TRBD1	TGTGCCAGCAGCTACCGACAGGGGGCCGTTCAGCCCCAGCATTTT	CASSYRQGAVQPQHF
TRBV29-1	15	TRBJ2-5	-	TRBD1	TGCAGCGTTCAAGCCGGGACAGGGGGACAAGAGACCCAGTACTTC	CSVQAGTGGQETQYF
TRBV2	13	TRBJ1-5	-	TRBD1	TGTGCCAGCAGTGGACAGGGAGGACAGCCCCAGCATTTT	CASSGQGGQPQHF
TRBV24-1	13	TRBJ2-1	-	TRBD2	TGTGCCACCACGGGAGGCTCCTACAATGAGCAGTTCTTC	CATTGGSYNEQFF
TRBV4-1	14	TRBJ2-1	-	-	TGCGCCAGCAGCCCAATCCTTAAGGACTTGGAGCAGTTCTTC	CASSPILKDLEQFF
TRBV2	15	TRBJ1-2	-	TRBD1	TGTGCCAGCAGTGAAGTGGACAGGAGGTCTGGTGGCTACACCTTC	CASSEVDRRSGGYTF
TRBV5-1	16	TRBJ2-5	few	TRBD1	TGCGCCAGCAGCGGCGGGACAGGGGGTTATCAAGAGACCCAGTACTTC	CASSGGTGGYQETQYF
TRBV29-1	14	TRBJ2-1	-	-	TGCAGCGTTGAAGATAGGGCAGGGGGGAATGAGCAGTTCTTC	CSVEDRAGGNEQFF
TRBV27	17	TRBJ1-1	-	TRBD1	TGTGCCAGCAGTATCTCCGGGACAGCCACCGCGAACACTGAAGCTTTCTTT	CASSISGTATANTEAFF
TRBV9	16	TRBJ1-1	once	TRBD1	TGTGCCAGCAGCGTTAAGGACAGGGGGCGAGTCACTGAAGCTTTCTTT	CASSVKDRGRVTEAFF
TRBV3-1/TRBV3-2	16	TRBJ1-5	-	-	TGTGCCAGCAGCCAAGGTTCTCCTTATAGCAATCAGCCCCAGCATTTT	CASSQGSPYSNQPQHF
TRBV3-1/TRBV3-2	12	TRBJ2-3	-	-	TGTGCCAGCAGCCAAGGTCTAGATACGCAGTATTTT	CASSQGLDTQYF
TRBV18	15	TRBJ1-1	-	TRBD1	TGTGCCAGCTCAAGTCGACAGGGTGGGTACACTGAAGCTTTCTTT	CASSSRQGGYTEAFF
TRBV3-1/TRBV3-2	16	TRBJ1-6	-	-	TGTGCCAGCAGCGCGGGGCTTCAGGGACGGAGTTCACCCCTCCACTTT	CASSAGLQGRSSPLHF